The 13 T cell receptor beta chains listed next were all sequenced from one sample in a study of monozygotic twins with inflammatory bowel disease. For each CDR3 protein, TCRdb gives one entry from its re-call of the 5' RACE reads, without DNA. Recorded for this sample: approximately 160,000 distinct CDR3 sequences. Material: blood. The origin of the receptors is a human donor with ulcerative colitis or Crohn's disease, or a healthy co-twin of an affected twin (not recorded which).

The chain is built from TRBV5-1 and TRBJ2-5; no DNA is available, so the TRBD2 call from TCRdb remains unchecked. Per germline, CDR1 SGHRS and CDR2 YFSETQ. This CDR3 has 14 amino acids. The CDR3 sequence: CASSLTAGSETQYF.

The CDR3 loop reads CSSGGIQETQYF. The J gene is TRBJ2-5, the V gene TRBV29-1; TCRdb returns TRBD1, unconfirmable since there is no DNA. CDR1 SQVTM and CDR2 ANQGSEA come from the germline V gene. The CDR3 sequence is 12 residues long.

This chain links TRBV7-6 with TRBJ2-5; checking the TCRdb D call of TRBD2 is not possible without DNA. Germline loops: CDR1 SGHVS, CDR2 FNYEAQ. There are 22 residues in the CDR3. CDR3 sequence: CASSLDSPSTGLAGGVQETQYF.

V usage is TRBV6-1 and J usage is TRBJ2-7; TCRdb outputs TRBD2, but without DNA this stays unchecked. Per germline, CDR1 MNHNS and CDR2 SASEGT. This CDR3 has 15 residues. The CDR3 is CASRGTSGSPHEQYF.

This CDR3 reads CSVGGLAGGGPYNEQFF. The chain is built from TRBV29-1 and TRBJ2-1; the TRBD2 assignment by TCRdb is unverifiable without DNA. Germline lookup yields CDR1 SQVTM and CDR2 ANQGSEA. The CDR3 has 17 residues.

This chain links TRBV2 with TRBJ2-5. Germline V gene data show CDR1 as SNHLY and CDR2 as FYNNEI. This CDR3 region has 14 residues. The CDR3 region is CASSPTRTFETQYF.

The chain has TRBV5-1 and TRBJ1-2; as DNA is missing, the TRBD1 call by TCRdb cannot be tested. This CDR3 contains 14 residues. The germline gives CDR1 SGHRS, CDR2 YFSETQ. CDR3 region: CASSGQGRNYGYTF.

The gene calls are TRBV24-1 and TRBJ1-2. This CDR3 has 15 residues. Per germline, CDR1 KGHDR and CDR2 SFDVKD. CDR3 loop: CATSDFRHDGGGYTF.

The J gene is TRBJ2-2, the V gene TRBV5-5. The CDR3 length is 12 residues. The germline V gene has CDR1 SGHKS and CDR2 YYEKEE (reference sequence). Here the CDR3 reads CASSNGTGEPFF.

The chain is built from TRBV7-9 and TRBJ2-2. The germline gives CDR1 SEHNR, CDR2 FQNEAQ (reference sequence). The CDR3 covers 15 residues. The CDR3 reads CASSHPSLNTGELFF.

The gene calls are TRBV19 and TRBJ2-2; TCRdb designates TRBD2, a call that cannot be tested without DNA. The germline CDR1 and CDR2 sequences are LNHDA and SQIVND (reference sequence). CDR3 length equals 14 residues. The CDR3 loop is CASSPRAYTGELFF.

This chain links TRBV24-1 with TRBJ2-1; the TRBD2 assignment by TCRdb is unverifiable without DNA. The germline gives CDR1 KGHDR, CDR2 SFDVKD. CDR3 size: 16 residues. CDR3 protein: CATSDSGTSAYNEQFF.

The chain has TRBV7-8 and TRBJ1-6. Germline CDR1 and CDR2: SGHVS and FQNEAQ. The CDR3 spans 18 residues. The CDR3: CASSSAYSRGSYNSPLHF.